The entry below gives a single TCR beta chain sequence along with its context. The germline V gene encodes CDR1 SGHRS and CDR2 YFSETQ. The ends lost 0 bases at V and 4 bases at J; junction bases unmatched: 1. The CDR3 is 14 residues long. The data were produced by immunoSEQ multiplex PCR, yet TCRdb's version contains in-frame clones alone and is incomplete. The table lists some 70,000 clones, 85% to 90% of them singletons. The sample is drawn from a study of technical replicates of blood from a few donors. This chain links TRBV5-1 with TRBJ1-5; 7 nucleotides match TRBD1. The sequenced sample was PBMCs. This sequence originates from a human donor in good health. Some clones in this sample may be carry-over from other donors' samples. This CDR3 reads CASSLGGQNQPQHF. DNA for the CDR3: TGCGCCAGCAGCTTGGGGGGACAGAATCAGCCCCAGCATTTT.